A single sample is the source of the 18 T cell receptor beta chains below, sequenced in a study of chemoradiotherapy in HPV16-positive cancers. Libraries were prepared by immunoSEQ multiplex PCR; TCRdb keeps only in-frame clonotypes and omits some of them. The table records about 14,000 clones, roughly nine tenths of them present only once. Sequencing was performed on tumor tissue, taken from a patient who underwent chemoradiotherapy. The receptors were gathered from a human donor with HPV-associated anogenital cancer.

The chain is built from TRBV5-5 and TRBJ2-1; 10 nucleotides align to TRBD2. V trimming: 5 bases; J trimming: 5 bases; junction bases outside the gene matches: 4. Germline V CDR1 and CDR2: SGHKS, YYEKEE (reference sequence). The CDR3 length is 14 residues. As DNA, the CDR3 is TGTGCCAGCAGTCGGACTAGCGGCAACAATGAGCAGTTCTTC. It encodes CASSRTSGNNEQFF.

The chain carries TRBV4-2 and TRBJ2-3; the D gene is possibly TRBD1 (6 bases). Germline values: CDR1 LGHNA, CDR2 YNFKEQ. V shed 4 bases and J shed 0 bases, with 14 bases lying between them. The CDR3 has 16 residues. For the CDR3, the DNA is TGTGCCAGCAGCCGAAGAGGACAGACTAGCACAGATACGCAGTATTTT. Residues: CASSRRGQTSTDTQYF.

CDR3 protein: CASSLDRSGNQPQHF. The CDR3 DNA is TGTGCCAGCAGCTTAGATCGTAGCGGCAATCAGCCCCAGCATTTT. This rearrangement joins TRBV11-2 to TRBJ1-5; D unresolved. Trimming pared 0 bases from V and 2 bases from J, leaving 8 bases between. The germline V gene has CDR1 SGHAT and CDR2 FQNNGV. This CDR3 is 15 amino acids long.

The V call is TRBV19, the J call TRBJ1-1, with 10 bases lining up with TRBD1. The length of the CDR3 is 17 residues. Germline values: CDR1 LNHDA, CDR2 SQIVND (reference sequence). Unmatched junction bases numbered 11, after V lost 4 bases and J lost 3 bases. CDR3 sequence (DNA): TGTGCCAGTAGTAACGACGACAGGGGGCTAGGAGACACTGAAGCTTTCTTT. Translated: CASSNDDRGLGDTEAFF.

The chain has TRBV9 and TRBJ2-6, with D perhaps TRBD1 or TRBD2 (6 bases each). Germline V gene lookup returns CDR1 SGDLS and CDR2 YYNGEE. V was cut by 3 bases and J by 0 bases, with 13 bases left in between. The CDR3 has 17 amino acids. CDR3 residues: CASSASGGGSGANVLTF. The CDR3 nucleotides are TGTGCCAGCAGCGCTTCTGGAGGGGGCTCTGGGGCCAACGTCCTGACTTTC.

The rearrangement joins TRBV7-2 to TRBJ2-2; D is unresolved. The V end lost 5 bases, the J end lost 5 bases, and 6 bases lay between the germline ends. CDR1 and CDR2 (germline): SGHTA, FQGNSA. This CDR3 comprises 12 residues. The CDR3 DNA is TGTGCCAGCAGCCCTTTTACCGGGGAGCTGTTTTTT. This codes for CASSPFTGELFF.

The V and J genes are TRBV11-2 and TRBJ2-1, with D perhaps TRBD1 (5 bases). The germline V and J ends were trimmed by 5 bases and 8 bases, with 7 bases remaining between them. Germline V gene lookup returns CDR1 SGHAT and CDR2 FQNNGV. The CDR3 runs 11 residues. The CDR3 protein is CASSTQDEQFF. CDR3 DNA sequence: TGTGCCAGCAGCACACAGGATGAGCAGTTCTTC. Full variable domain (missing parts from reference TRBV11-2 and TRBJ2-1): EAGVAQSPRYKIIEKRQSVAFWCNPISGHATLYWYQQILGQGPKLLIQFQNNGVVDDSQLPKDRFSAERLKGVDSTLKIQPAKLEDSAVYLCASSTQDEQFFGPGTRLTVL.

V is TRBV2 and J is TRBJ2-2; D unresolved. Looked up from germline, CDR1 is SNHLY and CDR2 is FYNNEI. With 5 bases removed from V and 7 bases from J, the gap between germline ends came to 11 bases. The CDR3 has 13 residues. This chain's CDR3 is CASSLSARGELFF. The CDR3, as DNA: TGTGCCAGCAGTCTGTCAGCGCGCGGGGAGCTGTTTTTT.

V usage is TRBV2 and J usage is TRBJ1-2; unclear D gene. CDR1 and CDR2 (germline): SNHLY, FYNNEI. The CDR3 has 11 amino acids. The V end was cut by 4 bases, the J end by 5 bases, with 5 bases between. The CDR3 sequence: CASSGQYGYTF. For the CDR3, the DNA is TGTGCCAGCAGTGGACAATATGGCTACACCTTC.

The chain has TRBV6-5 and TRBJ2-3; D unresolved. Deletions cut 0 bases from V and 2 bases from J, with 9 bases between. The CDR3 loop spans 15 amino acids. Germline V CDR1 and CDR2: MNHEY, SVGAGI. CDR3 loop: CASSYSWDATDTQYF. The CDR3 coding sequence is TGTGCCAGCAGTTACTCGTGGGATGCCACAGATACGCAGTATTTT.

The chain combines TRBV29-1 with TRBJ2-1; D is perhaps TRBD1 or TRBD2 (6 bases each). The germline V gene encodes CDR1 SQVTM and CDR2 ANQGSEA. V was pared by 7 bases and J by 6 bases, with 13 bases between. The CDR3 consists of 12 residues. In DNA, the CDR3 is TGCAGCGCCGGTGGGGGGCCCAATGAGCAGTTCTTC. It specifies CSAGGGPNEQFF.

J is TRBJ2-5 and V is TRBV27; D may correspond to TRBD1 or TRBD2 (6 bases each). The CDR3 length is 15 residues. V was pared by 8 bases and J by 0 bases, with 16 bases between. Germline V lookup: CDR1 MNHEY, CDR2 SMNVEV (reference sequence). CDR3: CASAQGRQYQETQYF. The CDR3 DNA reads TGTGCCAGCGCCCAGGGGAGGCAGTACCAAGAGACCCAGTACTTC.

The gene calls are TRBV7-2 and TRBJ1-4, with a possible D match to TRBD1 (5 bases). Germline CDR1 is SGHTA and CDR2 is FQGNSA. The V end lost 2 bases, the J end lost 8 bases, and 12 bases lay between the germline ends. The length of the CDR3 is 14 residues. As DNA, the CDR3 is TGTGCCAGCAGCTTAAGGGGACCACCCGAAAAACTGTTTTTT. This codes for CASSLRGPPEKLFF. The full variable domain, in which reference TRBV7-2 and TRBJ1-4 provide the parts outside the CDR3, is GAGVSQSPSNKVTEKGKDVELRCDPISGHTALYWYRQSLGQGLEFLIYFQGNSAPDKSGLPSDRFSAERTGGSVSTLTIQRTQQEDSAVYLCASSLRGPPEKLFFGSGTQLSVL.

As concerns this clone: Mismatch with germline at one junction end may stem from a read error. The chain recombines TRBV30 with TRBJ2-1, with 11 bases aligning to TRBD2. From germline, CDR1 is GTSNPN and CDR2 SVGIG (reference sequence). This CDR3 has 12 amino acids. CDR3 residues: CAWSEVAGGDLF. CDR3 in DNA: TGTGCCTGGAGTGAGGTAGCGGGAGGGGACCTCTTC.

The chain combines TRBV7-9 with TRBJ2-1; the D gene is possibly TRBD2 (5 bases). CDR1 SEHNR and CDR2 FQNEAQ come from the germline V gene (reference sequence). V dropped 5 bases and J dropped 0 bases, with 11 bases sitting between them. CDR3 size: 15 residues. CDR3 bases: TGTGCCAGCAGCCCCAGCGGTGGCTCCTACAATGAGCAGTTCTTC. Its translation is CASSPSGGSYNEQFF.

This chain links TRBV19 with TRBJ2-7, with D maybe TRBD2 (6 bases). Trimming left V 3 bases short and J 6 bases short, with 21 bases between. Germline V lookup: CDR1 LNHDA, CDR2 SQIVND (reference sequence). The CDR3 runs to 16 residues. The CDR3 coding sequence is TGTGCCAGTAGTATTAGACTAGTTCGCGGCGTCTCCGAGCAGTACTTC. It specifies CASSIRLVRGVSEQYF.

For the CDR3, the DNA is TGTGCCAGTAGTATAGAAGCCGGACGGACCTACGAGCAGTACTTC. Residues: CASSIEAGRTYEQYF. The rearrangement uses TRBV19 and TRBJ2-7; D is unclear. The CDR3 is 15 residues long. The V gene lost 0 bases and the J gene lost 2 bases, with 11 bases spanning the gap. In germline, CDR1 is LNHDA, CDR2 SQIVND (reference sequence).

This clone was observed once. Its ends do not fully match the called genes, so a read error is possible. This chain connects TRBV7-2 to TRBJ2-1; 12 bases map to TRBD2. Germline-derived CDR1 and CDR2 are SGHTA and FQGNSA. CDR3 length: 18 amino acids. The CDR3 loop is CASSLAGGPGSSYNEQFF. The DNA for the CDR3 is TGTGCCAGCAGCCTAGCGGGAGGGCCGGGAAGCTCCTACAATGAGCAGTTCTTC.